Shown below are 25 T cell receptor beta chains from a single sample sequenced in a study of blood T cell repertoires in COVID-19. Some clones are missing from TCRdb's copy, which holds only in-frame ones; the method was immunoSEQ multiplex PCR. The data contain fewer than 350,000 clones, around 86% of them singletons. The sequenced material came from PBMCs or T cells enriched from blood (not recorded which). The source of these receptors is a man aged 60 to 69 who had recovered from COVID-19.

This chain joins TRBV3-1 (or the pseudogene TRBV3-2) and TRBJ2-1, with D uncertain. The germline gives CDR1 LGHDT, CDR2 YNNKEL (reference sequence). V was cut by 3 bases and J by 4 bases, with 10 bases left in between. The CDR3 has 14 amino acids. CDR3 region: CASSHARSYNEQFF. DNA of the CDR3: TGTGCCAGCAGCCATGCGCGATCGTACAATGAGCAGTTCTTC.

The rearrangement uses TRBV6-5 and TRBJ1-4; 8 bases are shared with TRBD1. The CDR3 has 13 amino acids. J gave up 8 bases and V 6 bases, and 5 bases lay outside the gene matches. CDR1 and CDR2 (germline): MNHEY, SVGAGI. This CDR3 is CASSQQGGEKLFF. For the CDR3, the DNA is TGTGCCAGCAGCCAACAGGGGGGAGAAAAACTGTTTTTT.

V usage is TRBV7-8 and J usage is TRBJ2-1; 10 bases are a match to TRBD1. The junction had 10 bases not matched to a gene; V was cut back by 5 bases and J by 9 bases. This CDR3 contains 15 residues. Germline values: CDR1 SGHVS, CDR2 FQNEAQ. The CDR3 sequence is CASSKYGTGDFEQFF. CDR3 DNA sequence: TGTGCCAGCAGCAAGTACGGGACAGGGGATTTTGAGCAGTTCTTC.

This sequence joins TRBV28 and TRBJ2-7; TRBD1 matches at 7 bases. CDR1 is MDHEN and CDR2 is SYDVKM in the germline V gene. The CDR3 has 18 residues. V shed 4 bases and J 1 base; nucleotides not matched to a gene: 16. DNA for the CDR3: TGTGCCAGCAGTTCTCCAAGCCCTACAGGGGCCCGTTCCTACGAGCAGTACTTC. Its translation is CASSSPSPTGARSYEQYF.

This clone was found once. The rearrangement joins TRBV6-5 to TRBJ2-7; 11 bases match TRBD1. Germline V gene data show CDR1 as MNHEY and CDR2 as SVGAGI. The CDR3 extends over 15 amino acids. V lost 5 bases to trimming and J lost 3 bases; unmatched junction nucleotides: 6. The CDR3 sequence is CASSPGQGAIYEQYF. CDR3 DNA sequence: TGTGCCAGCAGTCCCGGACAGGGGGCGATCTACGAGCAGTACTTC.

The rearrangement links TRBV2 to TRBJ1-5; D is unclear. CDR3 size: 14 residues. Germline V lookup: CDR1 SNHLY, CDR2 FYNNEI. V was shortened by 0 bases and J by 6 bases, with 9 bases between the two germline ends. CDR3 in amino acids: CASSEAYSIQPQHF. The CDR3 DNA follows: TGTGCCAGCAGTGAAGCCTACTCTATTCAGCCCCAGCATTTT.

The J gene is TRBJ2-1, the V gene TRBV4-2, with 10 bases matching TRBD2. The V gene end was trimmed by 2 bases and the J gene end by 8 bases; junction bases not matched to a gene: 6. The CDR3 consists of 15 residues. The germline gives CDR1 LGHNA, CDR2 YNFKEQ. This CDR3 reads CASSQRLAGVHEQFF. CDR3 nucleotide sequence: TGTGCCAGCAGCCAAAGGCTAGCGGGGGTCCATGAGCAGTTCTTC.

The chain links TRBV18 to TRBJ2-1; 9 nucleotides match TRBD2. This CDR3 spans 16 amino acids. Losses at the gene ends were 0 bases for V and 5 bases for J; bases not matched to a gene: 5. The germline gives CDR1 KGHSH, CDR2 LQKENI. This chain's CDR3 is CASSPPGTSRHNEQFF. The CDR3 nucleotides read TGTGCCAGCTCACCACCGGGGACTAGCCGGCACAATGAGCAGTTCTTC. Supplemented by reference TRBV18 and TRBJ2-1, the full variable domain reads NAGVMQNPRHLVRRRGQEARLRCSPMKGHSHVYWYRQLPEEGLKFMVYLQKENIIDESGMPKERFSAEFPKEGPSILRIQQVVRGDSAAYFCASSPPGTSRHNEQFFGPGTRLTVL.

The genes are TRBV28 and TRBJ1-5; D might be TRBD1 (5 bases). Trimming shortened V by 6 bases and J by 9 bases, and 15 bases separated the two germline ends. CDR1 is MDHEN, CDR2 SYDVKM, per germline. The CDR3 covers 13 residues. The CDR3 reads CASRIDSDRPQHF. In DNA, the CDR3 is TGTGCCAGCAGAATTGACAGTGATAGGCCCCAGCATTTT.

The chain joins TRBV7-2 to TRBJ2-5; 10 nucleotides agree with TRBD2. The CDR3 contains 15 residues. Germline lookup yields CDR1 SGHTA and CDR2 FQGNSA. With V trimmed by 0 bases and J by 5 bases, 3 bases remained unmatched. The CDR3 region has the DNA TGTGCCAGCAGCTTAGCACTAGCGGGGAGGGAGACCCAGTACTTC. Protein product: CASSLALAGRETQYF.

This CDR3 is CATSRETSGYEQYF. In nucleotides, the CDR3 is TGTGCCACCTCGCGAGAGACTAGCGGGTACGAGCAGTACTTC. The rearrangement joins TRBV15 to TRBJ2-7, with 10 bases lining up with TRBD2. Germline-derived CDR1 and CDR2 are LNHNV and YYDKDF (reference sequence). Trimming took 8 bases from V and 4 from J; bases not matched to a gene: 8. The length of the CDR3 is 14 residues.

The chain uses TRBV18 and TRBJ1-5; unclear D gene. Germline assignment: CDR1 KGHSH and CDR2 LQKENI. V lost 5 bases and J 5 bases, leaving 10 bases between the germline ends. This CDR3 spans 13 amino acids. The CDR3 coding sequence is TGTGCCAGCTCATCCGGACTGGATCAGCCCCAGCATTTT. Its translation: CASSSGLDQPQHF.

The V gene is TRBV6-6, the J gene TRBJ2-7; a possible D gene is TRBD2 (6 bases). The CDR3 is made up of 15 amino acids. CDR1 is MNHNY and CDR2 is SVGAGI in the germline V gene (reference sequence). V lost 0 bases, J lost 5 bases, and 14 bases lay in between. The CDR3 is CASSYSRGSQDEQYF. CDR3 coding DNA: TGTGCCAGCAGTTACTCCCGGGGGTCTCAGGACGAGCAGTACTTC.

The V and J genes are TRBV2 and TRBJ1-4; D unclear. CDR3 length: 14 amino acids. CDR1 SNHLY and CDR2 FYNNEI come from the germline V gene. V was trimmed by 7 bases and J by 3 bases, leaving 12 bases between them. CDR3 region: CASTERLPNEKLFF. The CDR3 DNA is TGTGCCAGCACCGAGCGGCTCCCTAATGAAAAACTGTTTTTT. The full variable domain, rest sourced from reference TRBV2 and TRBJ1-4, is EPEVTQTPSHQVTQMGQEVILRCVPISNHLYFYWYRQILGQKVEFLVSFYNNEISEKSEIFDDQFSVERPDGSNFTLKIRSTKLEDSAMYFCASTERLPNEKLFFGSGTQLSVL.

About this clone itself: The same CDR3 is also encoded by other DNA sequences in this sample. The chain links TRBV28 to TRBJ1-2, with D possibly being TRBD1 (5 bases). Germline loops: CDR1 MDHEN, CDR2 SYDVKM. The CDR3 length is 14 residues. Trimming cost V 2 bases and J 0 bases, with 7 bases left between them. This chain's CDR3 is CASSLLGPNYGYTF. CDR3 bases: TGTGCCAGCAGTTTACTGGGGCCTAACTATGGCTACACCTTC.

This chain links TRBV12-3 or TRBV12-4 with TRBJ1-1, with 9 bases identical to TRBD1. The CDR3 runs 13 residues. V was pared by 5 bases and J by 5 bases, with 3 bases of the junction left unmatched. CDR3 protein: CASSTGGRTEAFF. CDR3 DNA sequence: TGTGCCAGCAGTACAGGGGGCCGGACTGAAGCTTTCTTT.

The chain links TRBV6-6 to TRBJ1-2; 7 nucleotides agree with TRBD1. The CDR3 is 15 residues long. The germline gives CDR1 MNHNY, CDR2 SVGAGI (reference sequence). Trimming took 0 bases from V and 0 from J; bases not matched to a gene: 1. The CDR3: CASSYSQGANYGYTF. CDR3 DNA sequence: TGTGCCAGCAGTTACTCGCAGGGGGCTAACTATGGCTACACCTTC.

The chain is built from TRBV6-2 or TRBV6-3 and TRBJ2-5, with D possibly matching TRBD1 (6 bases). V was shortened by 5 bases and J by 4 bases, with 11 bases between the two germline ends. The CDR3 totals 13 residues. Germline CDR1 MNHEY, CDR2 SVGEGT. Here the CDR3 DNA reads TGTGCCAGCAGTACAGCAGGGGTAGAGACCCAGTACTTC. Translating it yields CASSTAGVETQYF.

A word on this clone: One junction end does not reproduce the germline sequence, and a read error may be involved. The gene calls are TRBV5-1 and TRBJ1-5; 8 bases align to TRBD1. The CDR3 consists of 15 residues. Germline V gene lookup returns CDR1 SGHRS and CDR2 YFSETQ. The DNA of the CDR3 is TGCGCCAGCAGCTCCGGACAGGGTAGCAATCAACCCCAGCATTTT. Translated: CASSSGQGSNQPQHF.

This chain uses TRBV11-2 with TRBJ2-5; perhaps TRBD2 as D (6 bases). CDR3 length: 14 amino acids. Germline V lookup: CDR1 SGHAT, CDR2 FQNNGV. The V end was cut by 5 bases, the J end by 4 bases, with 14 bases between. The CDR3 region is CASSQTSGLETQYF. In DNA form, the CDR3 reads TGTGCCAGCAGCCAGACCAGCGGGTTAGAGACCCAGTACTTC.

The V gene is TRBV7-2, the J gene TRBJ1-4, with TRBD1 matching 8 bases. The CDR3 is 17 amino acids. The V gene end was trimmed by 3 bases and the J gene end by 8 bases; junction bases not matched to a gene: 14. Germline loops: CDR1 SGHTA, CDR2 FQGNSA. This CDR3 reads CASSLLVQGGGWEKLFF. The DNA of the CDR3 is TGTGCCAGCAGCTTGCTAGTACAGGGGGGAGGATGGGAAAAACTGTTTTTT.

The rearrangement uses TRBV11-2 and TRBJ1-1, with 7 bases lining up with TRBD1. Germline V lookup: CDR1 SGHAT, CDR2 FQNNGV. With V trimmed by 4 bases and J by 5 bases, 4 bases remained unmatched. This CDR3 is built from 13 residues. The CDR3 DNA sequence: TGTGCCAGCAGCTGGACAGGTGCGACTGAAGCTTTCTTT. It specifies CASSWTGATEAFF.

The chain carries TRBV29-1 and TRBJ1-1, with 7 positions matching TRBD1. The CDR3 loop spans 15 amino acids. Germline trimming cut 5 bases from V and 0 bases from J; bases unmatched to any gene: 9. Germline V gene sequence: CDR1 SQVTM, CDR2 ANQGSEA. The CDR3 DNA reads TGCAGCGTTTCTCCACCGACAGGGCTGAACACTGAAGCTTTCTTT. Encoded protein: CSVSPPTGLNTEAFF.

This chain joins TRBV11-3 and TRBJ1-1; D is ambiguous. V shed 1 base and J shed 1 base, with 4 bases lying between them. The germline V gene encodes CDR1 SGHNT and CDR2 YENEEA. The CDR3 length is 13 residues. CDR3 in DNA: TGTGCCAGCAGCTTAGTACAGAACACTGAAGCTTTCTTT. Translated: CASSLVQNTEAFF.

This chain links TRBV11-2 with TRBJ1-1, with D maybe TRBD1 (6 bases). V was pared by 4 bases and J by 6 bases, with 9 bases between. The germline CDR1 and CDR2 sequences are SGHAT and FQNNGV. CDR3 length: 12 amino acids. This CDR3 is CASSSDRPEAFF. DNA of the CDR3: TGTGCCAGCAGCTCAGACAGGCCTGAAGCTTTCTTT.